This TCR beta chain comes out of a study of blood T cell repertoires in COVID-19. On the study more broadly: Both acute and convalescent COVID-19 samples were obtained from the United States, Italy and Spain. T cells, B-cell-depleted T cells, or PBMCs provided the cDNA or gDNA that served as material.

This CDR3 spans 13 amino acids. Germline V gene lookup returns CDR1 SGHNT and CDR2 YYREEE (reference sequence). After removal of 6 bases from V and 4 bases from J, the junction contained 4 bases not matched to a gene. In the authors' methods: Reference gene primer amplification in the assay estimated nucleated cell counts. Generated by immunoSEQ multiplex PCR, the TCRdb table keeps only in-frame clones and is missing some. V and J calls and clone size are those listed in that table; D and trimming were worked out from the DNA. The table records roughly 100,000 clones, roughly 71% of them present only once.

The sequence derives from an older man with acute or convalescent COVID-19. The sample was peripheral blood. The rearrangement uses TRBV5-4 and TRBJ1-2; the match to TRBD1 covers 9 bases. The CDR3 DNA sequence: TGTGCCAGCACACCGACAGGGGGCTATGGCTACACCTTC. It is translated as CASTPTGGYGYTF.